The 9 T cell receptor beta chains presented below share a single source sample, sequenced in a study of regulatory T cells in long-lasting Graves disease. Indicated time point: persistent/refractory GD, antithyroid drugs over 5 years with positive TRAb. PBMC RNA was the source of the TCR library. Assembly of TCR beta libraries relied on iRepertoire HTBI primers together with Arm-PCR of CDR3 regions. One entry per CDR3 protein, called by TCRdb with MiXCR from the multiplex PCR reads. Altogether 250,000 to 300,000 distinct CDR3 sequences are present, roughly a fifth being singletons, with the ten largest covering approximately 60%. The specimen comprised peripheral blood mononuclear cells (PBMCs), sampled when the disease was refractory, from a patient treated with antithyroid drugs. The receptors derive from a female donor with Graves disease.

In its sample, this clonotype was seen many times. J is TRBJ2-5 and V is TRBV7-2; 7 bases are shared with TRBD2. The length of the CDR3 is 14 residues. CDR1 SGHTA and CDR2 FQGNSA come from the germline V gene. After removal of 3 bases from V and 5 bases from J, the junction contained 6 bases not matched to a gene. CDR3 nucleotide sequence: TGTGCCAGCAGCTTTTTCGGGGGGTTGGAGACCCAGTACTTC. It translates to CASSFFGGLETQYF.

This clonotype was seen at least ten times. This chain joins TRBV30 and TRBJ1-2, with a possible D match to TRBD1 (5 bases). The CDR3 is 15 amino acids. V was trimmed by 3 bases and J by 6 bases, leaving 20 bases between them. Looked up from germline, CDR1 is GTSNPN and CDR2 is SVGIG (reference sequence). CDR3 region: CAWRWRGRAGHGYTF. Written as DNA, the CDR3 is TGTGCCTGGAGATGGAGGGGTAGGGCTGGGCATGGCTACACCTTC.

The table lists this clonotype with many counts. The chain carries TRBV30 and TRBJ2-5, with D possibly being TRBD2 (5 bases). Trimming took off 2 bases at V and 3 bases at J, with 10 bases between the two ends. The CDR3 is made up of 13 amino acids. The germline CDR1 and CDR2 sequences are GTSNPN and SVGIG (reference sequence). CDR3 nucleotides: TGTGCCTGGAGTTCGGGGATTGAAGAGACCCAGTACTTC. Translation: CAWSSGIEETQYF.

This clonotype was seen a few times. The DNA is omitted, as the CDR3 cannot be located on it reliably, and the CDR3 follows TCRdb's listing. The rearrangement uses TRBV7-9 and TRBJ2-2. Germline CDR1 is SEHNR and CDR2 is FQNEAQ (reference sequence). The CDR3 comprises 14 residues, both ends counted. CDR3 protein: CASSFLWHTGELFF.

The J gene is TRBJ1-4, the V gene TRBV7-2; 8 nucleotides match TRBD1. V gave up 11 bases and J gave up 7 bases; unmatched junction bases: 9. The CDR3 contains 13 residues. The germline CDR1 and CDR2 sequences are SGHTA and FQGNSA. The CDR3 spells CARGDRGGEKLFF. CDR3 sequence (DNA): TGTGCCCGCGGAGACAGGGGCGGTGAAAAACTGTTTTTT.

The J gene is TRBJ1-5, the V gene TRBV19; 7 bases are a match to TRBD1. The V segment lost 5 bases and the J segment 6 bases; nucleotides outside the gene matches: 7. Germline V gene lookup returns CDR1 LNHDA and CDR2 SQIVND (reference sequence). CDR3 length equals 14 residues. CDR3: CASSSTGRGQPQHF. In nucleotides, the CDR3 is TGTGCCAGTAGTTCGACAGGGCGCGGTCAGCCCCAGCATTTT.

The table lists this clonotype with many counts. V is TRBV28 and J is TRBJ1-5; no reliable D call. The CDR3 loop spans 13 amino acids. The germline V gene has CDR1 MDHEN and CDR2 SYDVKM. The V gene lost 5 bases and the J gene lost 7 bases, with 12 bases spanning the gap. In DNA form, the CDR3 reads TGTGCCAGCAGTCTCTCTCCGGTCCAGCCCCAGCATTTT. Its translation: CASSLSPVQPQHF.

The chain uses TRBV20-1 and TRBJ2-7, with 10 bases fitting TRBD1. The length of the CDR3 is 15 residues. Trimming at V came to 2 bases and at J to 5 bases, leaving 9 bases not matched to a gene. Germline CDR1 is DFQATT and CDR2 is SNEGSKA (reference sequence). DNA of the CDR3: TGCAGTGCTAGATTCCAAGGGACAGGGGTCGACGAGCAGTACTTC. This encodes CSARFQGTGVDEQYF.

This clonotype was detected only a few times. J is TRBJ1-2 and V is TRBV29-1; no clear D gene. Per the germline V gene, CDR1 is SQVTM and CDR2 is ANQGSEA. The CDR3 is 11 residues long. Trimming removed 3 bases at V and 2 bases at J, with 4 bases between. The CDR3 loop is CSVDDNYGYTF. CDR3 in DNA: TGCAGCGTTGACGACAACTATGGCTACACCTTC.